This record looks at one TCR beta chain sequence and its context. Its specificity is unknown. 13 Jbeta primers and 60 Vbeta primers were used for the PCR. Data came from immunoSEQ multiplex PCR; TCRdb stores just in-frame clones and leaves some out. The sample includes tens of thousands of clones, over 70% of them seen just once. The data were obtained in a study of cytomegalovirus exposure and HLA in healthy donors. Study-wide points: A classifier reportedly called cytomegalovirus status with high sensitivity and specificity.

The clonotype comes from a middle-aged man in good health and CMV-seropositive. Sequencing was performed on PBMCs.

CDR3 residues: CASSLGQGGMEQYF. As DNA, the CDR3 is TGTGCCAGCAGTTTGGGACAGGGTGGTATGGAGCAGTACTTC. This rearrangement joins TRBV6-6 to TRBJ2-5; the match to TRBD1 covers 9 bases. This CDR3 has 14 residues. J lost 11 bases, V lost 4 bases, and 11 bases had no gene match. From germline, CDR1 is MNHNY and CDR2 SVGAGI (reference sequence).